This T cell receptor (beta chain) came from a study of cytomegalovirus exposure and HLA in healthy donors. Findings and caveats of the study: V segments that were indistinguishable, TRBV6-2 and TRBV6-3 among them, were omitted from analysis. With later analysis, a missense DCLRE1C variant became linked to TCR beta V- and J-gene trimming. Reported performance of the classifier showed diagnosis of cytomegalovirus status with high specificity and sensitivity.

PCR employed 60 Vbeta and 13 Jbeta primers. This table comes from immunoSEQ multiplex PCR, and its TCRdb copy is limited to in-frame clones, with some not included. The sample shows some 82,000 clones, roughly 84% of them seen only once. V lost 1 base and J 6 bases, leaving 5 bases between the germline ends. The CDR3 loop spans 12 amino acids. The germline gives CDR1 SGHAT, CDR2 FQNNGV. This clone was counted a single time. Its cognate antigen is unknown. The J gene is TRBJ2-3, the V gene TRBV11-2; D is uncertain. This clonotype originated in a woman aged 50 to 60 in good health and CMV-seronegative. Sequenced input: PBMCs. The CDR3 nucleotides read TGTGCCAGCAGCTTAGGGGCCGATACGCAGTATTTT. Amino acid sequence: CASSLGADTQYF.